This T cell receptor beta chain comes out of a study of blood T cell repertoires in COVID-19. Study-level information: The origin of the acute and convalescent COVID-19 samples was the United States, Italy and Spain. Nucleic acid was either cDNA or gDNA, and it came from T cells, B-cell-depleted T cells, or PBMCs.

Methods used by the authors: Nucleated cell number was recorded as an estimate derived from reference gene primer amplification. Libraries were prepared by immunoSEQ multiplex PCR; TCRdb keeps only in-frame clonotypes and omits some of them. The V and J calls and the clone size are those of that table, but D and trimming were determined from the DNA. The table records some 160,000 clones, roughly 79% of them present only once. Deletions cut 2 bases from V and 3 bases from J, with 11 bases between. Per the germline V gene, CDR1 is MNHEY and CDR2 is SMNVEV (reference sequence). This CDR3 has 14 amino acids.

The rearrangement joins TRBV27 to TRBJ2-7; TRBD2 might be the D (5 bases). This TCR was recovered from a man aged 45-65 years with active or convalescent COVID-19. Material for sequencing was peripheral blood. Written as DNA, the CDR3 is TGTGCCAGCAGTTTAACGGGATTTTACTACGAGCAGTACTTC. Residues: CASSLTGFYYEQYF.